These 12 T cell receptor beta chains share one sample of origin, sequenced in a study of Ad26.COV2.S vaccination and SARS-CoV-2 variants. Clones were sequenced by immunoSEQ multiplex PCR, and TCRdb holds only the in-frame ones, with some missing. The data show fewer than 100,000 clones, around 82% seen once. The sequencing used peripheral blood, collected after recovery from COVID-19. The receptors shown here come from a human donor who had recovered from COVID-19.

This rearrangement joins TRBV7-6 to TRBJ2-3, with TRBD2 identical over 11 bases. V lost 1 base and J lost 11; bases outside the gene matches: 5. CDR1 is SGHVS, CDR2 FNYEAQ, per germline. The length of the CDR3 is 14 residues. The CDR3 loop is CASSLGRGTSGQYF. CDR3 bases: TGTGCCAGCAGCTTAGGGAGAGGGACTAGCGGGCAGTATTTT.

The gene calls are TRBV19 and TRBJ1-1, with D hard to call. Germline CDR1 LNHDA, CDR2 SQIVND (reference sequence). The CDR3 sequence is 11 residues long. V was shortened by 6 bases and J by 5 bases, with 7 bases between the two germline ends. CDR3 coding DNA: TGTGCCAGTAGGCGCCTGACTGAAGCTTTCTTT. Protein: CASRRLTEAFF.

The chain recombines TRBV28 with TRBJ1-4, with a tentative D call TRBD1 (5 bases). The germline CDR1 and CDR2 sequences are MDHEN and SYDVKM. CDR3 length: 14 residues. The V end lost 6 bases, the J end lost 4 bases, and 12 bases lay between the germline ends. Here the CDR3 reads CASRVRGGNEKLFF. The CDR3 nucleotides read TGTGCCAGCAGGGTAAGGGGCGGTAATGAAAAACTGTTTTTT. The whole variable domain, filled in from reference TRBV28 and TRBJ1-4, reads DVKVTQSSRYLVKRTGEKVFLECVQDMDHENMFWYRQDPGLGLRLIYFSYDVKMKEKGDIPEGYSVSREKKERFSLILESASTNQTSMYLCASRVRGGNEKLFFGSGTQLSVL.

The CDR3 DNA sequence: TGCGCCAGCAGCCCGGGGGGGAGGGCGATGAACACTGAAGCTTTCTTT. Translating gives CASSPGGRAMNTEAFF. V usage is TRBV5-1 and J usage is TRBJ1-1, with D possibly matching TRBD1 (5 bases). This CDR3 is 16 amino acids long. The V end was cut by 4 bases, the J end by 0 bases, with 16 bases between. Germline V lookup: CDR1 SGHRS, CDR2 YFSETQ.

The chain combines TRBV29-1 with TRBJ1-4; D not certain. The CDR3 contains 12 residues. Germline V lookup: CDR1 SQVTM, CDR2 ANQGSEA. V was clipped by 7 bases and J by 4 bases, with 10 bases between them. Here the CDR3 reads CSASWGNEKLFF. The CDR3 nucleotides read TGCAGCGCATCTTGGGGTAATGAAAAACTGTTTTTT. The full variable domain, with the rest looked up from reference TRBV29-1 and TRBJ1-4, is SAVISQKPSRDICQRGTSLTIQCQVDSQVTMMFWYRQQPGQSLTLIATANQGSEATYESGFVIDKFPISRPNLTFSTLTVSNMSPEDSSIYLCSASWGNEKLFFGSGTQLSVL.

The V and J genes are TRBV20-1 and TRBJ1-1; possible D gene TRBD1, 6 bases. CDR1 is DFQATT and CDR2 is SNEGSKA in the germline V gene (reference sequence). The ends were cut back, 7 bases at V and 1 base at J, with 7 bases in the middle. The CDR3 runs to 11 residues. CDR3 bases: TGCAGTGGGACAGCGAACACTGAAGCTTTCTTT. This sequence encodes CSGTANTEAFF.

The V and J genes are TRBV5-1 and TRBJ2-5; 7 bases are shared with TRBD1. Germline-derived CDR1 and CDR2 are SGHRS and YFSETQ. The CDR3 has 16 residues. The V and J ends lost 1 base and 4 bases, in that order; junction bases with no gene match: 10. CDR3 residues: CASSLIGQAAGETQYF. CDR3 DNA: TGCGCCAGCAGCTTGATCGGACAGGCGGCGGGAGAGACCCAGTACTTC.

In nucleotides, the CDR3 is TGTGCCAGCAGCTTAGGGCTAGCGGGAAGCAATGAGCAGTTCTTC. Amino acids: CASSLGLAGSNEQFF. The chain has TRBV7-6 and TRBJ2-1; 9 nucleotides align to TRBD2. This CDR3 is built from 15 residues. Trimming took 1 base from V and 6 from J; bases not matched to a gene: 4. From germline, CDR1 is SGHVS and CDR2 FNYEAQ.

This clone was seen more than once but under ten times. This chain uses TRBV15 with TRBJ1-6; no reliable D call. V was pared by 0 bases and J by 14 bases, with 11 bases between. Per the germline V gene, CDR1 is LNHNV and CDR2 is YYDKDF (reference sequence). This CDR3 contains 13 residues. The CDR3 DNA reads as TGTGCCACCAGCAGAGATCGAGGGAGGACCCTCCACTTT. It specifies CATSRDRGRTLHF.

This chain links TRBV13 with TRBJ2-3; D remains unclear. Germline loops: CDR1 PRHDT, CDR2 FYEKMQ (reference sequence). The CDR3 has 12 amino acids. The V end lost 0 bases, the J end lost 6 bases, and 4 bases lay between the germline ends. CDR3 coding DNA: TGTGCCAGCAGCTTAGGGGGTGATACGCAGTATTTT. As protein: CASSLGGDTQYF.

V is TRBV11-3 and J is TRBJ2-3, with 15 bases lining up with TRBD2. The CDR3 consists of 16 residues. V lost 3 bases to trimming and J lost 5 bases; unmatched junction nucleotides: 3. The germline gives CDR1 SGHNT, CDR2 YENEEA. The CDR3 loop reads CASSLRTSGRGDTQYF. CDR3 sequence (DNA): TGTGCCAGCAGCTTGAGGACTAGCGGGAGGGGAGATACGCAGTATTTT.

This clone turned up a few times. The V call is TRBV19, the J call TRBJ1-5, with 8 positions matching TRBD1. The trim removed 6 bases at V and 0 bases at J, leaving 7 bases unmatched. This CDR3 comprises 16 residues. CDR1 and CDR2 from the germline V gene are LNHDA and SQIVND (reference sequence). Written as DNA, the CDR3 is TGTGCCAGTAGAAGGGACAGGCTTTATAGCAATCAGCCCCAGCATTTT. Protein: CASRRDRLYSNQPQHF.